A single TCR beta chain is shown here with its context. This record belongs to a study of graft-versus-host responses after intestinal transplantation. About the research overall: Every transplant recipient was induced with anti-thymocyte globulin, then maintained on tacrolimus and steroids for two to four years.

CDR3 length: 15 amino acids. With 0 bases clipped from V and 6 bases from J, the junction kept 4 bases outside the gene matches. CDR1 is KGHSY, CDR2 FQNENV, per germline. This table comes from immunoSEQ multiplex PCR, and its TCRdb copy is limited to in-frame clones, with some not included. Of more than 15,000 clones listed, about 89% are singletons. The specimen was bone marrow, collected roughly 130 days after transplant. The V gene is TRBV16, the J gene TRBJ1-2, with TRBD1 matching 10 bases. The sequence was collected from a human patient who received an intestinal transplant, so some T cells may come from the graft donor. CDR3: CASSQSRGTGDGYTF. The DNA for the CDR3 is TGTGCCAGCAGCCAATCACGAGGGACAGGGGATGGCTACACCTTC.